This record concerns one TCR beta chain sequence. The sample is drawn from a study of CD8 T cells in Susac syndrome. About the study: Active disease was present in over 5 of the sequenced Susac syndrome patients, whereas eight or nine of them were in remission.

When the RNA was reverse transcribed, random hexamers were used with an input of about 0.45 to 1 ug. Amplification of TCR beta CDR3 was carried out by immunoSEQ multiplex PCR, which covered 54 Vbeta and 13 Jbeta segments. TCRdb re-analysed the immunoSEQ multiplex PCR reads in MiXCR, keeping a single row per CDR3 protein. The repertoire holds some 200,000 distinct CDR3 sequences, with approximately 94% as singletons. The CDR3 totals 13 residues. Looked up from germline, CDR1 is DFQATT and CDR2 is SNEGSKA (reference sequence). Trimming pared 0 bases from V and 4 bases from J, leaving 9 bases between. This receptor was obtained from a human donor with Susac syndrome. The chain carries TRBV20-1 and TRBJ1-2; D gene ambiguous. The sequenced material came from CD4+ T cells from PBMCs. The CDR3 sequence is CSAREVGSYGYTF. For the CDR3, the DNA is TGCAGTGCTAGAGAAGTCGGGAGCTATGGCTACACCTTC.